This T cell receptor beta chain was found in a study of blood T cell repertoires in COVID-19. Method: immunoSEQ multiplex PCR; TCRdb's copy keeps in-frame clones and lacks some. This table holds about 190,000 clones, 80% to 95% found once. The CDR3 is 15 residues long. Germline lookup yields CDR1 KGHSH and CDR2 LQKENI. With 5 bases removed from V and 1 base from J, the gap between germline ends came to 14 bases. The receptor comes from a man aged 50 to 60 with acute or convalescent COVID-19. The rearrangement links TRBV18 to TRBJ1-1; TRBD1 might be the D (6 bases). The specimen sequenced was peripheral blood. CDR3 sequence (DNA): TGTGCCAGCTCATACTCTAGGACAGAGAACACTGAAGCTTTCTTT. Protein product: CASSYSRTENTEAFF.